This TCR beta chain was retrieved from a study of T-cell reconstitution after alpha-beta-depleted transplantation in children. A library of TCRbeta sequences, prepared with unique molecular identifiers, was generated. TCRdb analysed the PCR reads with MiXCR anew, one entry per CDR3 protein. Of around 400,000 distinct CDR3 sequences detected, roughly 22% appear once; the ten largest clones hold 3.8%. This CDR3 is built from 16 residues. Trimming took off 5 bases at V and 0 bases at J, with 14 bases between the two ends. Germline V gene sequence: CDR1 SGHVS, CDR2 FNYEAQ. The sequenced sample was PBMCs from the stem cell graft donor, obtained from the stem cell graft. This chain links TRBV7-6 with TRBJ2-1; no clear D. This TCR came from a human donor who donated a stem cell graft to a child with acute myeloid leukemia. The chain's CDR3 is CASSADQSPSYNEQFF. Here the CDR3 DNA reads TGTGCCAGCAGCGCTGACCAGTCCCCCTCCTACAATGAGCAGTTCTTC.